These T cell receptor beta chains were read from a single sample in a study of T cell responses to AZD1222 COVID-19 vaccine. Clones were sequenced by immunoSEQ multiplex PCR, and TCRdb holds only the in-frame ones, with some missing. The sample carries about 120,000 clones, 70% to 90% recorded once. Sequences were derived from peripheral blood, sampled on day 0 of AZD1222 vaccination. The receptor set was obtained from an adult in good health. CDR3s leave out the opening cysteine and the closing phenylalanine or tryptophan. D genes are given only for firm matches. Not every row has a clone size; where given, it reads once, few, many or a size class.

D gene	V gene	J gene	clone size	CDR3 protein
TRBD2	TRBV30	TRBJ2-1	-	AWRVAGVEQF
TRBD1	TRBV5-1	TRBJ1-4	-	ASSAARQGGGKLF
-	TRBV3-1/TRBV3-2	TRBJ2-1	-	ASSQPGRLYVDNEQF
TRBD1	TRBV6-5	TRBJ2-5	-	ASSSLDRTKTQY
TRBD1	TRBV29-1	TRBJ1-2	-	SVPDRGGYT
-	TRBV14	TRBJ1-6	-	ASSQQQGYNSPLH
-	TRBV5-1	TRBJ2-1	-	ASSPPFYNEQF
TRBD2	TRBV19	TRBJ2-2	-	ASSLSWGLEVNTGELF
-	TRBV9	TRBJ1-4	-	ASSVVAGTNEKLF
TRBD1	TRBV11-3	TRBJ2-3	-	ASSFGQGAADTQY
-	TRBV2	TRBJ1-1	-	ASSEAGRGTSEAF
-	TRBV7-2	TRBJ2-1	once	ASSLARGGEQF
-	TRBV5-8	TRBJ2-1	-	ASSLGLNEQF
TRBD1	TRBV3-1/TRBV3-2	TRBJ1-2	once	ASSQGDRGSGGYT
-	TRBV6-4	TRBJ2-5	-	ASSDWENQETQY
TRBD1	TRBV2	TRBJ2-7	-	ASMGSGQSYEQY
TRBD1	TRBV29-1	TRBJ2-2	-	SVRPGGSTGELF
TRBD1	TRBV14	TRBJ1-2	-	ASSQGTGHYGYT
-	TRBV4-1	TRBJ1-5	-	ASSQVVPQPQH
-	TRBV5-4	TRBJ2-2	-	ASSFSLNTGELF
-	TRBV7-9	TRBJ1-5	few	ASSPDGYSNQPQH
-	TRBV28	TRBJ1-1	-	ASSSVTEAF
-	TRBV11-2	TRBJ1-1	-	ASSLNDNTEAF
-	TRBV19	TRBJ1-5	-	ASSRSGVQPQH
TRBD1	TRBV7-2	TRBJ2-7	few	ASSPQTGSREQY
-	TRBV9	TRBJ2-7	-	ASSNIGGSYEQY
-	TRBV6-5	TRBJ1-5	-	ASSRDNINQPQH
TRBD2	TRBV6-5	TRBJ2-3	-	ASRPYSGGGDTQY
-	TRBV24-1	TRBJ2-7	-	ATSDGTRGSDEQY
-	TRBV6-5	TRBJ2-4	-	ASKGGNIQY
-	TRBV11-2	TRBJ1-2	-	ASSLGQSPYGYT
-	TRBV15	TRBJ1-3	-	ATSRGRGPGNTIY
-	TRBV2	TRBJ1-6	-	ASSELDGAPLH
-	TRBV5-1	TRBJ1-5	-	ASSPRDGFWPQH
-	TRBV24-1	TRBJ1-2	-	ATSEKGQANYGYT
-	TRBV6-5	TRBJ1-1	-	ASGTSGLSVTEAF
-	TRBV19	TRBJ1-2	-	ASSHRGRGESGYT
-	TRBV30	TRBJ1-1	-	AWSTNQEAF
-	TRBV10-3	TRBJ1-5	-	AISEWGEGNQPQH
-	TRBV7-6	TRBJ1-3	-	ASSEGPGYSGNTIY
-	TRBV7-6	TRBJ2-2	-	ASSSLNTGELF
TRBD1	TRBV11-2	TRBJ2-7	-	ASSSVTGVGHEQY